The rows below give T cell receptor beta chains drawn from one sample of a study of T cell changes during pregnancy in multiple sclerosis. TCRdb keeps only in-frame clones here, not all; method: immunoSEQ multiplex PCR. The table lists about 68,000 clones, 92% of them singletons, with over 1.3% in the top ten. This material consisted of peripheral blood, taken in the second trimester of pregnancy. These receptors came from a female donor in good health, enrolled as a control in a pregnancy study. Each CDR3 is given without its conserved first and last residue. The order of the fields is J gene, V gene, CDR3 protein.

TRBJ1-2	TRBV6-1	ASSEDLTYGYT
TRBJ2-2	TRBV6-1	ASSEIAGGVGELF
TRBJ1-3	TRBV29-1	SVEVGFNRGVI
TRBJ2-1	TRBV4-2	ASSQALTGGGEQF
TRBJ1-6	TRBV11-2	ASSLVRLTINSPLH
TRBJ2-3	TRBV6-4	ASSPTSGADTQY
TRBJ1-2	TRBV5-1	ASSPATGNHGYGYT
TRBJ2-7	TRBV28	ASSKKGYEQY
TRBJ2-5	TRBV30	AWSVGSSGMGETQY
TRBJ1-4	TRBV5-6	ASSLGGLDEKLF